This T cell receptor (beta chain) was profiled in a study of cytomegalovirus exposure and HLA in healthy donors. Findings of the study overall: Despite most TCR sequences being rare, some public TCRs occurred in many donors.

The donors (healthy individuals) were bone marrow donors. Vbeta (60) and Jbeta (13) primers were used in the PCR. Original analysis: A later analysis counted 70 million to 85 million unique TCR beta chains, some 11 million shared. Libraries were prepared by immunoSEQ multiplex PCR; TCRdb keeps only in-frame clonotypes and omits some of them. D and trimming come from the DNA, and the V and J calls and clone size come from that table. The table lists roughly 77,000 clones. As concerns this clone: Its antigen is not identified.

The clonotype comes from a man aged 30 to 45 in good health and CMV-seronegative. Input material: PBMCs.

The CDR3, as DNA: TGTGCCAGTAGCCGTACTAGCGGGAGCTCCTACGAGCAGTACTTC. Its translation is CASSRTSGSSYEQYF. This rearrangement joins TRBV19 to TRBJ2-7; 11 bases match TRBD2. V shed 6 bases and J 0 bases; nucleotides not matched to a gene: 4. From germline, CDR1 is LNHDA and CDR2 SQIVND (reference sequence). There are 15 residues in the CDR3.